The 2 T cell receptor beta chains in this list originate from one sample, sequenced in a study of T cells expressing NK-cell markers. Using the 5' RACE reads, TCRdb records one entry per CDR3 protein without DNA. Recorded for this sample: about 460,000 distinct CDR3 sequences. Source material: blood T cells: a sorted CD56 or NKG2C T cell subset, CD4+ or CD8+ T cells, or bulk PBMC T cells (not recorded which). These receptors were taken from a woman between 45 and 60 years old in good health.

The chain carries TRBV12-3 or TRBV12-4 and TRBJ2-3; with no DNA, the TCRdb D assignment of TRBD1 cannot be verified. The CDR3 length is 15 residues. The CDR3: CASSLDKSGTDTQYF.

The chain joins TRBV5-1 to TRBJ2-2; TCRdb names TRBD2, which stays unverified in the absence of DNA. The CDR3 totals 18 residues. Germline V gives CDR1 SGHRS, CDR2 YFSETQ. CDR3 sequence reads: CASSSLGSRSTPTGELFF. Together with reference TRBV5-1 and TRBJ2-2, the CDR3 gives the full variable domain: KAGVTQTPRYLIKTRGQQVTLSCSPISGHRSVSWYQQTPGQGLQFLFEYFSETQRNKGNFPGRFSGRQFSNSRSEMNVSTLELGDSALYLCASSSLGSRSTPTGELFFGEGSRLTVL.